Below, 21 T cell receptor beta chains from the same sample are listed, as sequenced in a study of beta chain features in type 1 diabetes. Every isolated RNA sample was fully reverse transcribed, so sequencing captured expressed TCRB transcripts. The assay was immunoSEQ multiplex PCR, and TCRdb's table has in-frame clones only and misses some. Of over 700,000 clones in the sample, roughly 15% were seen once. Sequenced input: naive CD4+ T cells from blood. These receptors all stem from a woman aged 18-29 years in good health.

The rearrangement joins TRBV4-3 to TRBJ2-2; TRBD2 aligns across 11 bases. The CDR3 consists of 20 residues. Germline CDR1 reads LGHNA; CDR2 reads YSLEER. Unmatched junction bases numbered 15, after V lost 2 bases and J lost 4 bases. The CDR3: CASSQSRGIAGGLATGELFF. CDR3 coding DNA: TGCGCCAGCAGCCAAAGCCGGGGAATAGCGGGAGGGCTGGCCACCGGGGAGCTGTTTTTT.

To note about this clone: The identical CDR3 is also encoded by other nucleotide sequences in the sample. The CDR3 loop reads CASSLVGETQYF. CDR3 sequence (DNA): TGTGCCAGCAGCTTAGTGGGGGAGACCCAGTACTTC. The V and J genes are TRBV7-2 and TRBJ2-5; D not certain. V was cut by 1 base and J by 5 bases, with 5 bases left in between. CDR3 size: 12 residues. Germline V lookup: CDR1 SGHTA, CDR2 FQGNSA.

This clone was observed a few times. The chain uses TRBV2 and TRBJ2-7; 7 bases agree with TRBD2. V was clipped by 6 bases and J by 3 bases; unmatched bases: 11. CDR1 and CDR2 from the germline V gene are SNHLY and FYNNEI. This CDR3 has 15 amino acids. The CDR3 loop is CASRALGLGDYEQYF. As DNA, the CDR3 is TGTGCCAGCAGGGCATTAGGACTAGGGGACTACGAGCAGTACTTC.

This clone appeared a few times. The chain uses TRBV7-2 and TRBJ2-1, with a tentative D call TRBD2 (6 bases). Deletions cut 1 base from V and 4 bases from J, with 14 bases between. CDR1 and CDR2 from the germline V gene are SGHTA and FQGNSA. CDR3 length: 16 amino acids. This CDR3 is CASSLVGSGLYNEQFF. CDR3 DNA sequence: TGTGCCAGCAGCTTAGTGGGAAGCGGGTTGTACAATGAGCAGTTCTTC.

This clone was seen a handful of times. V is TRBV28 and J is TRBJ2-7; D perhaps matches TRBD2 (6 bases). Germline CDR1 is MDHEN and CDR2 is SYDVKM. V was trimmed by 8 bases and J by 0 bases, leaving 17 bases between them. There are 15 residues in the CDR3. CDR3: CASGTGTSISYEQYF. In DNA form, the CDR3 reads TGTGCCAGCGGGACCGGGACTTCGATCTCCTACGAGCAGTACTTC. The variable domain in full, with the rest retrieved from reference TRBV28 and TRBJ2-7, is DVKVTQSSRYLVKRTGEKVFLECVQDMDHENMFWYRQDPGLGLRLIYFSYDVKMKEKGDIPEGYSVSREKKERFSLILESASTNQTSMYLCASGTGTSISYEQYFGPGTRLTVT.

This clone occurred a few times. CDR3 protein: CASNPGWGHQETQYF. Here the CDR3 DNA reads TGTGCCAGCAACCCGGGCTGGGGGCACCAAGAGACCCAGTACTTC. The chain employs TRBV7-2 and TRBJ2-5; TRBD1 might be the D (6 bases). The CDR3 runs to 15 residues. The ends were cut back, 7 bases at V and 0 bases at J, with 15 bases in the middle. CDR1 SGHTA and CDR2 FQGNSA come from the germline V gene.

There are a few counts of this clone. The chain links TRBV12-5 to TRBJ2-2, with 7 bases fitting TRBD2. V trimming: 2 bases; J trimming: 4 bases; junction bases outside the gene matches: 10. The germline V gene encodes CDR1 LGHNT and CDR2 FRNRAP. The CDR3 sequence is 17 residues long. This CDR3 is CASGLNRDYTITGELFF. CDR3 DNA sequence: TGTGCTAGTGGTTTGAATCGGGACTACACCATCACCGGGGAGCTGTTTTTT.

J is TRBJ1-5 and V is TRBV19; D uncertain. Trimming took off 1 base at V and 3 bases at J, with 10 bases between the two ends. The CDR3 totals 15 residues. The germline V gene encodes CDR1 LNHDA and CDR2 SQIVND (reference sequence). The CDR3, as DNA: TGTGCCAGTAGTATAGGGTCTGGGCCCAATCAGCCCCAGCATTTT. Its translation is CASSIGSGPNQPQHF.

This clone turned up a few times. The V call is TRBV7-2, the J call TRBJ2-1, with 11 bases aligning to TRBD2. V shed 1 base and J 6 bases; nucleotides not matched to a gene: 11. Per the germline V gene, CDR1 is SGHTA and CDR2 is FQGNSA. The CDR3 has 18 amino acids. CDR3 amino acids: CASSLVKLAGVISNEQFF. CDR3 coding DNA: TGTGCCAGCAGCTTAGTAAAACTAGCGGGAGTTATCAGCAATGAGCAGTTCTTC.

The chain carries TRBV19 and TRBJ2-3; D perhaps matches TRBD1 (6 bases). This CDR3 region has 16 residues. Per the germline V gene, CDR1 is LNHDA and CDR2 is SQIVND (reference sequence). With 6 bases removed from V and 6 bases from J, the gap between germline ends came to 22 bases. The CDR3 loop reads CASRERGGRVADTQYF. As DNA, the CDR3 is TGTGCCAGTAGGGAGAGAGGGGGTAGGGTGGCTGATACGCAGTATTTT.

The chain employs TRBV28 and TRBJ2-1; D unresolved. CDR1 is MDHEN, CDR2 SYDVKM, per germline. The CDR3 is made up of 13 amino acids. The V end was cut by 2 bases, the J end by 13 bases, with 15 bases between. CDR3 nucleotide sequence: TGTGCCAGCAGTTTAGACGCCGCGAAGGACCAGTTCTTC. As protein: CASSLDAAKDQFF.

V usage is TRBV2 and J usage is TRBJ2-1; 7 positions match TRBD2. Germline V gene sequence: CDR1 SNHLY, CDR2 FYNNEI. There are 15 residues in the CDR3. The V gene end was trimmed by 6 bases and the J gene end by 6 bases; junction bases not matched to a gene: 11. The CDR3 region is CASRPGLGTRNEQFF. The CDR3 bases are TGTGCCAGCAGACCCGGACTAGGAACACGCAATGAGCAGTTCTTC.

The chain couples TRBV5-1 to TRBJ2-7, with 9 bases identical to TRBD1. Germline V CDR1 and CDR2: SGHRS, YFSETQ. This CDR3 has 13 amino acids. Trimming cost V 3 bases and J 5 bases; bases outside gene matches: 3. The chain's CDR3 is CASSSRDRDEQYF. CDR3 nucleotide sequence: TGCGCCAGCAGCTCCCGGGACAGGGACGAGCAGTACTTC.

This chain links TRBV5-1 with TRBJ2-3; TRBD2 matches at 7 bases. V shed 5 bases, J shed 5 bases, and the junction held 20 bases outside the gene matches. Germline CDR1 SGHRS, CDR2 YFSETQ. This CDR3 has 18 residues. CDR3 amino acids: CASSPTPARGLMVDTQYF. The CDR3 DNA follows: TGCGCCAGCAGTCCCACGCCAGCGCGGGGGTTAATGGTAGATACGCAGTATTTT.

The chain carries TRBV5-1 and TRBJ1-4; D not certain. CDR3 length: 15 amino acids. Germline V gene sequence: CDR1 SGHRS, CDR2 YFSETQ. Trimming took 0 bases from V and 2 from J, leaving 8 bases between them. CDR3 protein: CASSLGTSTNEKLFF. CDR3 nucleotides: TGCGCCAGCAGCTTGGGTACAAGCACTAATGAAAAACTGTTTTTT.

The chain joins TRBV27 to TRBJ2-6; 9 bases are shared with TRBD1. The CDR3 consists of 19 residues. V was pared by 4 bases and J by 0 bases, with 10 bases of the junction left unmatched. The germline V gene encodes CDR1 MNHEY and CDR2 SMNVEV (reference sequence). CDR3 sequence: CASSSYMGQGDSGANVLTF. The DNA of the CDR3 is TGTGCCAGCAGTTCGTACATGGGACAGGGAGACTCTGGGGCCAACGTCCTGACTTTC.

In its sample, this clone was seen a few times. Other DNA sequences in the same sample also yield this CDR3. The V call is TRBV6-6, the J call TRBJ2-3; weak D call: TRBD2 (5 bases). In germline, CDR1 is MNHNY, CDR2 SVGAGI (reference sequence). The V end was cut by 0 bases, the J end by 1 base, with 5 bases between. This CDR3 is built from 14 residues. CDR3: CASSYSGGTDTQYF. The CDR3 DNA sequence: TGTGCCAGCAGTTACTCGGGAGGCACAGATACGCAGTATTTT.

The chain uses TRBV28 and TRBJ2-7, with 7 nucleotides matching TRBD1. The CDR3 has 12 amino acids. Germline V CDR1 and CDR2: MDHEN, SYDVKM. Trimming at V came to 5 bases and at J to 4 bases, leaving 2 bases not matched to a gene. CDR3 protein: CASSVQGYEQYF. CDR3 nucleotides: TGTGCCAGCAGTGTACAGGGGTACGAGCAGTACTTC.

The table lists this clone with a few counts. The chain has TRBV7-3 and TRBJ2-1; no clear D gene. Deletions cut 2 bases from V and 6 bases from J, with 5 bases between. The germline gives CDR1 SGHTA, CDR2 FQGTGA. CDR3 length: 12 amino acids. CDR3 nucleotide sequence: TGTGCCAGCAGCTTATCGGGCAATGAGCAGTTCTTC. This encodes CASSLSGNEQFF.

This clone showed up just a few times. The V call is TRBV7-2, the J call TRBJ2-2; perhaps D is TRBD1 or TRBD2 (5 bases each). The CDR3 sequence is 16 residues long. The germline V gene encodes CDR1 SGHTA and CDR2 FQGNSA. V lost 5 bases, J lost 5 bases, and 18 bases lay in between. The CDR3 nucleotides read TGTGCCAGCAGCGAGTCCTCCGGGACCTCGACCGGGGAGCTGTTTTTT. Translated: CASSESSGTSTGELFF.

V gene TRBV7-3 combines with J gene TRBJ1-2; tentatively, D is TRBD1 (6 bases). This CDR3 contains 16 residues. Looked up from germline, CDR1 is SGHTA and CDR2 is FQGTGA. V shed 1 base and J shed 7 bases, with 19 bases lying between them. The CDR3 DNA sequence: TGTGCCAGCAGCTTAAACCCGCCAGGGGTGGGAAGTGGCTACACCTTC. This translates into CASSLNPPGVGSGYTF. Together with reference TRBV7-3 and TRBJ1-2, the CDR3 gives the full variable domain: GAGVSQTPSNKVTEKGKYVELRCDPISGHTALYWYRQSLGQGPEFLIYFQGTGAADDSGLPNDRFFAVRPEGSVSTLKIQRTERGDSAVYLCASSLNPPGVGSGYTFGSGTRLTVV.